A selection of T cell receptor beta chains follows, all from one sample in a study of blood T cells in healthy people across ages. Each CDR3 protein is one row after TCRdb ran MiXCR on the 5' RACE reads. The sample lists about 800,000 distinct CDR3 sequences; 58% were seen once. The sample was blood. The receptors were gathered from a man aged 25-45 years in good health. Both conserved end residues are part of each CDR3. Fields, in order: CDR3 protein, CDR3 DNA, V gene, clone size, D gene, J gene. The D gene is left open where the match is weak. Size tells how often a clone was seen (once, few, many) or the class of an expanded clone, and some rows leave it out.

CDR3 protein: CASSDTSGRGAKETQYF; CDR3 DNA: TGTGCCAGCAGTGATACTAGCGGGAGAGGGGCCAAAGAGACCCAGTACTTC; V gene: TRBV25-1; clone size: .; D gene: TRBD2; J gene: TRBJ2-5
CDR3 protein: CASSQRRDRENIQYF; CDR3 DNA: TGTGCCAGCAGCCAAAGACGGGACAGAGAAAACATTCAGTACTTC; V gene: TRBV14; clone size: few; D gene: TRBD1; J gene: TRBJ2-4
CDR3 protein: CATGRADTQYF; CDR3 DNA: TGTGCCACGGGGAGGGCAGATACGCAGTATTTT; V gene: TRBV15; clone size: once; D gene: TRBD2; J gene: TRBJ2-3
CDR3 protein: CSTGAGVYETQYF; CDR3 DNA: TGCAGTACGGGGGCCGGGGTGTATGAGACCCAGTACTTC; V gene: TRBV20-1; clone size: .; D gene: .; J gene: TRBJ2-5
CDR3 protein: CASSEWSDGDGTEAFF; CDR3 DNA: TGTGCCAGCAGTGAATGGTCGGACGGGGATGGAACTGAAGCTTTCTTT; V gene: TRBV25-1; clone size: once; D gene: .; J gene: TRBJ1-1
CDR3 protein: CASGGRGETQYF; CDR3 DNA: TGTGCCAGCGGTGGGAGGGGAGAGACCCAGTACTTC; V gene: TRBV13; clone size: few; D gene: TRBD2; J gene: TRBJ2-5
CDR3 protein: CASSLVSGAWETQYF; CDR3 DNA: TGTGCCAGCAGCTTAGTTTCAGGGGCTTGGGAGACCCAGTACTTC; V gene: TRBV7-9; clone size: once; D gene: .; J gene: TRBJ2-5
CDR3 protein: CASSRTSVADYEQYF; CDR3 DNA: TGTGCCAGCAGCAGGACTAGCGTTGCAGACTACGAGCAGTACTTC; V gene: TRBV7-2; clone size: .; D gene: TRBD2; J gene: TRBJ2-7
CDR3 protein: CSATKGGNQAFF; CDR3 DNA: TGCAGTGCTACAAAAGGGGGGAACCAAGCTTTCTTT; V gene: TRBV20-1; clone size: .; D gene: .; J gene: TRBJ1-1
CDR3 protein: CANSSRGRGETQYF; CDR3 DNA: TGTGCCAACAGCTCCAGGGGGAGGGGAGAGACCCAGTACTTC; V gene: TRBV7-8; clone size: .; D gene: .; J gene: TRBJ2-5
CDR3 protein: CASSLGGTGDVEQYF; CDR3 DNA: TGTGCCAGCAGCTTAGGTGGGACAGGAGATGTCGAGCAGTACTTC; V gene: TRBV7-2; clone size: .; D gene: TRBD1; J gene: TRBJ2-7
CDR3 protein: CASSFGLARGNIQYF; CDR3 DNA: TGTGCCAGCAGTTTCGGGCTAGCGAGGGGGAACATTCAGTACTTC; V gene: TRBV28; clone size: .; D gene: .; J gene: TRBJ2-4
CDR3 protein: CASSLVPQNYEQYF; CDR3 DNA: TGCGCCAGCAGCTTGGTCCCGCAGAACTACGAGCAGTACTTC; V gene: TRBV5-1; clone size: .; D gene: .; J gene: TRBJ2-7
CDR3 protein: CASSRGGMGVYGQYF; CDR3 DNA: TGTGCCAGCAGCCGAGGGGGGATGGGTGTCTACGGGCAGTACTTC; V gene: TRBV7-6; clone size: .; D gene: .; J gene: TRBJ2-7
CDR3 protein: CSARSLLARTETQYF; CDR3 DNA: TGCAGTGCTCGATCACTCCTAGCGAGAACAGAGACCCAGTACTTC; V gene: TRBV20-1; clone size: .; D gene: .; J gene: TRBJ2-5
CDR3 protein: CSARDLQGTTNEKLFF; CDR3 DNA: TGCAGTGCTAGAGATCTACAGGGGACAACTAATGAAAAACTGTTTTTT; V gene: TRBV20-1; clone size: .; D gene: TRBD1; J gene: TRBJ1-4
CDR3 protein: CAISVNRGSDNEQFF; CDR3 DNA: TGTGCCATCAGCGTCAACAGGGGTTCGGACAATGAGCAGTTCTTC; V gene: TRBV10-3; clone size: .; D gene: TRBD1; J gene: TRBJ2-1
CDR3 protein: CASSLGIVQYF; CDR3 DNA: TGTGCCAGCAGCCTGGGAATTGTGCAGTATTTT; V gene: TRBV14; clone size: few; D gene: .; J gene: TRBJ2-3
CDR3 protein: CSARELWGDRPNEKLFF; CDR3 DNA: TGCAGTGCTAGAGAATTGTGGGGGGACAGGCCTAATGAAAAACTGTTTTTT; V gene: TRBV20-1; clone size: .; D gene: TRBD1; J gene: TRBJ1-4
CDR3 protein: CSVSRGNSPLHF; CDR3 DNA: TGCAGTGTATCAAGGGGGAACTCACCCCTCCACTTT; V gene: TRBV20-1; clone size: .; D gene: .; J gene: TRBJ1-6
CDR3 protein: CSVSDADETQFF; CDR3 DNA: TGCAGCGTTTCGGATGCGGATGAGACCCAGTTCTTC; V gene: TRBV29-1; clone size: .; D gene: .; J gene: TRBJ2-1
CDR3 protein: CSAKRDNEQFF; CDR3 DNA: TGCAGTGCGAAACGGGACAATGAGCAGTTCTTC; V gene: TRBV20-1; clone size: .; D gene: .; J gene: TRBJ2-1
CDR3 protein: CASSSRQPTGELFF; CDR3 DNA: TGTGCCAGCAGCTCCCGACAGCCCACCGGGGAGCTGTTTTTT; V gene: TRBV7-6; clone size: .; D gene: .; J gene: TRBJ2-2
CDR3 protein: CASSSPSGEQYF; CDR3 DNA: TGTGCCAGCAGTTCCCCGAGCGGCGAGCAGTACTTC; V gene: TRBV27; clone size: few; D gene: .; J gene: TRBJ2-7
CDR3 protein: CASNRVAGPTDTQYF; CDR3 DNA: TGTGCCAGCAACCGGGTAGCGGGGCCTACAGATACGCAGTATTTT; V gene: TRBV7-2; clone size: .; D gene: TRBD2; J gene: TRBJ2-3
CDR3 protein: CASSERAGVLGYEQYF; CDR3 DNA: TGTGCCAGCAGCGAACGAGCGGGAGTTCTGGGCTACGAGCAGTACTTC; V gene: TRBV14; clone size: .; D gene: TRBD2; J gene: TRBJ2-7
CDR3 protein: CSAWSGGKQFF; CDR3 DNA: TGCAGTGCTTGGTCCGGCGGAAAGCAGTTCTTC; V gene: TRBV20-1; clone size: few; D gene: .; J gene: TRBJ2-1
CDR3 protein: CASSLDRGGHNEQFF; CDR3 DNA: TGTGCCAGCAGCTTAGACCGGGGGGGCCACAATGAGCAGTTCTTC; V gene: TRBV7-2; clone size: few; D gene: TRBD2; J gene: TRBJ2-1
CDR3 protein: CASSLMSPGQGNEYF; CDR3 DNA: TGTGCCAGCAGTTTAATGTCCCCGGGACAGGGAAATGAGTACTTC; V gene: TRBV12-3/TRBV12-4; clone size: .; D gene: TRBD1; J gene: TRBJ2-5
CDR3 protein: CASSGRQGGETQFF; CDR3 DNA: TGTGCCAGCAGCGGCAGACAGGGAGGAGAGACCCAGTTCTTC; V gene: TRBV9; clone size: .; D gene: .; J gene: TRBJ2-1
CDR3 protein: CSLFGQTNTDTQYF; CDR3 DNA: TGCAGTCTTTTCGGACAGACAAACACAGATACGCAGTATTTT; V gene: TRBV20-1; clone size: once; D gene: .; J gene: TRBJ2-3
CDR3 protein: CSVDASGTGELFF; CDR3 DNA: TGCAGCGTTGATGCTAGCGGAACCGGGGAGCTGTTTTTT; V gene: TRBV29-1; clone size: once; D gene: TRBD2; J gene: TRBJ2-2
CDR3 protein: CASSVEGSNQPQHF; CDR3 DNA: TGCGCCAGCAGCGTTGAGGGTAGCAATCAGCCCCAGCATTTT; V gene: TRBV5-1; clone size: .; D gene: .; J gene: TRBJ1-5
CDR3 protein: CASSPGQGICNEQFF; CDR3 DNA: TGCGCCAGCAGCCCGGGACAGGGGATCTGCAATGAGCAGTTCTTC; V gene: TRBV5-1; clone size: .; D gene: TRBD1; J gene: TRBJ2-1
CDR3 protein: CASSKGDPEYYEQYF; CDR3 DNA: TGCGCCAGCAGCAAGGGGGACCCTGAATACTACGAGCAGTACTTC; V gene: TRBV5-1; clone size: few; D gene: .; J gene: TRBJ2-7
CDR3 protein: CASSPWTRDEQFF; CDR3 DNA: TGCGCCAGCAGCCCGTGGACAAGAGATGAGCAGTTCTTC; V gene: TRBV5-1; clone size: once; D gene: .; J gene: TRBJ2-1
CDR3 protein: CAIRSAGGETQYF; CDR3 DNA: TGTGCCATCAGATCGGCGGGAGGGGAGACCCAGTACTTC; V gene: TRBV10-3; clone size: .; D gene: TRBD2; J gene: TRBJ2-5
CDR3 protein: CAISVSVGEPGANVLTF; CDR3 DNA: TGTGCCATCAGTGTATCGGTCGGTGAACCCGGGGCCAACGTCCTGACTTTC; V gene: TRBV10-3; clone size: .; D gene: .; J gene: TRBJ2-6
CDR3 protein: CASSVKRQPPSTDTQYF; CDR3 DNA: TGTGCCAGCAGCGTAAAGAGACAGCCTCCTAGCACAGATACGCAGTATTTT; V gene: TRBV9; clone size: .; D gene: .; J gene: TRBJ2-3
CDR3 protein: CASSSYRGEITNGYTF; CDR3 DNA: TGTGCCAGCAGCTCCTACAGGGGCGAAATCACTAACGGCTACACCTTC; V gene: TRBV7-2; clone size: .; D gene: TRBD1; J gene: TRBJ1-2
CDR3 protein: CSVDQADGSPLHF; CDR3 DNA: TGCAGCGTCGACCAGGCAGATGGTTCACCCCTCCACTTT; V gene: TRBV29-1; clone size: .; D gene: .; J gene: TRBJ1-6
CDR3 protein: CASSLFTGFGAEAFF; CDR3 DNA: TGTGCCAGCAGCTTATTCACGGGGTTTGGCGCTGAAGCTTTCTTT; V gene: TRBV13; clone size: .; D gene: .; J gene: TRBJ1-1
CDR3 protein: CSASGDLADEQFF; CDR3 DNA: TGCAGTGCTAGTGGGGACCTAGCAGATGAGCAGTTCTTC; V gene: TRBV20-1; clone size: few; D gene: .; J gene: TRBJ2-1
CDR3 protein: CATSEASGSTDTQYF; CDR3 DNA: TGTGCCACCAGTGAAGCTTCGGGGAGCACAGATACGCAGTATTTT; V gene: TRBV24-1; clone size: .; D gene: .; J gene: TRBJ2-3
CDR3 protein: CASSLALGSYNEQFF; CDR3 DNA: TGTGCCAGCAGTTTGGCCCTAGGCTCCTACAATGAGCAGTTCTTC; V gene: TRBV12-3/TRBV12-4; clone size: few; D gene: .; J gene: TRBJ2-1
CDR3 protein: CAISESGRVNEQFF; CDR3 DNA: TGTGCCATCAGTGAGTCAGGCCGAGTTAATGAGCAGTTCTTC; V gene: TRBV10-3; clone size: .; D gene: .; J gene: TRBJ2-1
CDR3 protein: CSATTTSGATSYEQYF; CDR3 DNA: TGCAGTGCGACCACCACTAGCGGGGCTACCTCCTACGAGCAGTACTTC; V gene: TRBV20-1; clone size: few; D gene: TRBD2; J gene: TRBJ2-7
CDR3 protein: CATSRRQGFNNEQFF; CDR3 DNA: TGTGCCACCAGCAGACGCCAGGGATTTAACAATGAGCAGTTCTTC; V gene: TRBV15; clone size: .; D gene: .; J gene: TRBJ2-1
CDR3 protein: CASSLGLAGGLSYEQYF; CDR3 DNA: TGTGCCAGCAGCCTCGGACTAGCGGGAGGACTATCCTACGAGCAGTACTTC; V gene: TRBV6-1; clone size: few; D gene: TRBD2; J gene: TRBJ2-7
CDR3 protein: CSARGVASGRSYNEQFF; CDR3 DNA: TGCAGTGCTAGAGGTGTGGCTAGTGGACGCTCCTACAATGAGCAGTTCTTC; V gene: TRBV20-1; clone size: .; D gene: .; J gene: TRBJ2-1
CDR3 protein: CASSYGALVDKNIQYF; CDR3 DNA: TGTGCCAGCAGTTACGGGGCGCTGGTCGACAAAAACATTCAGTACTTC; V gene: TRBV6-6; clone size: few; D gene: .; J gene: TRBJ2-4
CDR3 protein: CSASLAGGLDDTQYF; CDR3 DNA: TGCAGTGCTAGCTTAGCGGGGGGGCTAGATGATACGCAGTATTTT; V gene: TRBV20-1; clone size: .; D gene: TRBD2; J gene: TRBJ2-3
CDR3 protein: CASNTLDVMPYGYTF; CDR3 DNA: TGTGCCAGTAATACCCTCGACGTAATGCCATATGGCTACACCTTC; V gene: TRBV28; clone size: few; D gene: .; J gene: TRBJ1-2
CDR3 protein: CASSSVPGGTYEQFF; CDR3 DNA: TGTGCCAGCAGCTCGGTACCCGGGGGCACCTACGAGCAGTTCTTC; V gene: TRBV5-5; clone size: .; D gene: .; J gene: TRBJ2-1
CDR3 protein: CSVAASVETQYF; CDR3 DNA: TGCAGCGTTGCCGCTAGCGTAGAGACCCAGTACTTC; V gene: TRBV29-1; clone size: .; D gene: .; J gene: TRBJ2-5
CDR3 protein: CASRRTANYEQYF; CDR3 DNA: TGTGCCAGCAGGAGGACAGCCAACTACGAGCAGTACTTC; V gene: TRBV28; clone size: .; D gene: .; J gene: TRBJ2-7
CDR3 protein: CASGTGVYGYTF; CDR3 DNA: TGTGCCAGCGGGACAGGGGTGTATGGCTACACCTTC; V gene: TRBV6-6; clone size: .; D gene: TRBD1; J gene: TRBJ1-2
CDR3 protein: CASSLGTGGEAFF; CDR3 DNA: TGTGCCAGCAGCTTAGGGACAGGGGGCGAAGCTTTCTTT; V gene: TRBV7-9; clone size: once; D gene: TRBD1; J gene: TRBJ1-1
CDR3 protein: CSVGTGGRADTQYF; CDR3 DNA: TGCAGCGTCGGGACAGGGGGCCGGGCAGATACGCAGTATTTT; V gene: TRBV29-1; clone size: .; D gene: TRBD1; J gene: TRBJ2-3